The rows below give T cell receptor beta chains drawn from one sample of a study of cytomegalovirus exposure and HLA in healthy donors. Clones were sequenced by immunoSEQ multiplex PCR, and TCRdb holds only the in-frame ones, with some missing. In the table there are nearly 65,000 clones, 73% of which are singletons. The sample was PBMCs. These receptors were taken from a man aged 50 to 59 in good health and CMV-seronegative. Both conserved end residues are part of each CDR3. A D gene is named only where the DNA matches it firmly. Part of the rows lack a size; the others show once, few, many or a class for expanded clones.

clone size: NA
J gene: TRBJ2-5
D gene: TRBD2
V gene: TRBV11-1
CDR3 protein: CASCSGGQETQYF
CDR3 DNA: TGTGCCAGCTGTAGCGGGGGGCAAGAGACCCAGTACTTC

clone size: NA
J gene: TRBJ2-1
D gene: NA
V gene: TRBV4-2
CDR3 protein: CASSQDSRVRQFF
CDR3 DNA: TGTGCCAGCAGCCAAGATTCACGGGTACGGCAGTTCTTC

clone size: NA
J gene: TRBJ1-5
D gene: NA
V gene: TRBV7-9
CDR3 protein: CASSLARGQPQHF
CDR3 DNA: TGTGCCAGCAGCTTAGCGAGAGGGCAGCCCCAGCATTTT

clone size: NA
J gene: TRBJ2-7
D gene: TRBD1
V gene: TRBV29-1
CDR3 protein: CSVKTGDTYEQYF
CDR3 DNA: TGCAGCGTTAAGACAGGGGATACCTACGAGCAGTACTTC

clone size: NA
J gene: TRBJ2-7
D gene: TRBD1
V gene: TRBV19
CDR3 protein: CASSSLRPGTGGGYEQYF
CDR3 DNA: TGTGCCAGTAGTTCCCTCCGCCCAGGGACAGGGGGTGGCTACGAGCAGTACTTC

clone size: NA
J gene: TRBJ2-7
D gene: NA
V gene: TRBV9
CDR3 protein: CASSVDSRPYEQYF
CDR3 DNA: TGTGCCAGCAGCGTTGACAGTCGCCCCTACGAGCAGTACTTC

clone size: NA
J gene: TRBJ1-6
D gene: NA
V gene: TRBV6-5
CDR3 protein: CASSYAQGYNSPLHF
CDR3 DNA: TGTGCCAGCAGTTATGCCCAGGGTTATAATTCACCCCTCCACTTT

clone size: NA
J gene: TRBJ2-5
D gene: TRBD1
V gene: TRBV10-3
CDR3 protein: CAMWDSLEETQYF
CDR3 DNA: TGTGCCATGTGGGACAGCTTGGAAGAGACCCAGTACTTC

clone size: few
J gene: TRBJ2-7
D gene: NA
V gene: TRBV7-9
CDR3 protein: CASSYNRIGYEQYF
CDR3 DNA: TGTGCCAGCAGCTATAACAGGATCGGCTACGAGCAGTACTTC

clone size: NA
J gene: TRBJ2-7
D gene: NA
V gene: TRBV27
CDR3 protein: CASSQRGSYEQYF
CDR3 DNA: TGTGCCAGCAGTCAAAGGGGATCATACGAGCAGTACTTC

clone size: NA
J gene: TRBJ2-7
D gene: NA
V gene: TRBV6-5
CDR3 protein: CASRPGPGQFYEQYF
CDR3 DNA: TGTGCCAGCAGACCAGGACCGGGACAATTCTACGAGCAGTACTTC

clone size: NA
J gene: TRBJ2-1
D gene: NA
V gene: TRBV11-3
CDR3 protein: CASSLGGSAVGNEQFF
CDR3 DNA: TGTGCCAGCAGCTTAGGAGGGTCGGCCGTGGGCAATGAGCAGTTCTTC

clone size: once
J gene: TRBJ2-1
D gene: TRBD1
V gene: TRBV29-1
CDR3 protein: CSVSPGGSSYNEQFF
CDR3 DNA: TGCAGCGTGAGCCCAGGGGGTTCCTCCTACAATGAGCAGTTCTTC

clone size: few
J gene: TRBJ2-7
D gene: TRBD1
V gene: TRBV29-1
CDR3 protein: CSATGGYEQYF
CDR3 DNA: TGCAGCGCGACAGGGGGATACGAGCAGTACTTC

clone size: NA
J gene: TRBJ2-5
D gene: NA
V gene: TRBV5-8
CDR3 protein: CASSLGGRETQYF
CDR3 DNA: TGTGCCAGCAGCTTAGGAGGCCGGGAGACCCAGTACTTC

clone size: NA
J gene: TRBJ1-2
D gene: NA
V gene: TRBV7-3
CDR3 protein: CASSSRAGYGYTF
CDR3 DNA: TGTGCCAGCAGCTCCCGGGCAGGGTATGGCTACACCTTC

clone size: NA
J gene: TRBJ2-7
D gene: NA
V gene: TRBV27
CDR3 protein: CASSKQGFSYEQYF
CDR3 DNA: TGTGCCAGCAGTAAGCAGGGTTTCTCCTACGAGCAGTACTTC

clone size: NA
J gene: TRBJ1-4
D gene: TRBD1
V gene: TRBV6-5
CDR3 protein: CASSEWQGEEKLFF
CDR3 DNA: TGTGCCAGCAGCGAGTGGCAGGGGGAAGAAAAACTGTTTTTT

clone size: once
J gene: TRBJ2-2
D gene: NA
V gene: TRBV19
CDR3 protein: CASSTRRGELFF
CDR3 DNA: TGTGCCAGTAGTACCCGGCGGGGGGAGCTGTTTTTT

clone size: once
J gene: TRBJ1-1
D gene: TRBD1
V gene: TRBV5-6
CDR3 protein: CASSLAQGTALAKAFF
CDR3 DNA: TGTGCCAGCAGCTTGGCCCAAGGGACAGCATTGGCAAAAGCTTTCTTT

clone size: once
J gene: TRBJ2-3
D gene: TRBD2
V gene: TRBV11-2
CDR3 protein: CASQSGSTSTDTQYF
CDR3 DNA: TGTGCCAGCCAAAGCGGGAGTACTAGCACAGATACGCAGTATTTT

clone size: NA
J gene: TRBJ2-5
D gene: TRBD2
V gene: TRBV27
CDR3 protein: CASSGLARETQYF
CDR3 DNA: TGTGCCAGCTCCGGACTAGCTAGGGAGACCCAGTACTTC

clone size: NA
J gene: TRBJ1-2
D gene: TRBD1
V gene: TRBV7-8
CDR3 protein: CASSSAWDRSNYGYTF
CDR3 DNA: TGTGCCAGCAGCTCCGCTTGGGACAGGTCTAACTATGGCTACACCTTC

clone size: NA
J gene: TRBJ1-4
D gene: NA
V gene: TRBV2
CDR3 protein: CASKGVARPNEKLFF
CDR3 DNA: TGTGCCAGCAAGGGGGTCGCACGCCCCAATGAAAAACTGTTTTTT

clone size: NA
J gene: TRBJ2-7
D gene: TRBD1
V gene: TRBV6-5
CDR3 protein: CASSKTGGVHYEQYF
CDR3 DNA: TGTGCCAGCAGCAAGACAGGGGGCGTCCACTACGAGCAGTACTTC

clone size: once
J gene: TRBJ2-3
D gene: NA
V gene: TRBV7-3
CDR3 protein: CASSAHFGGLWFESTDTQYF
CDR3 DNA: TGTGCCAGCAGCGCCCATTTTGGGGGGTTGTGGTTTGAGAGCACAGATACGCAGTATTTT

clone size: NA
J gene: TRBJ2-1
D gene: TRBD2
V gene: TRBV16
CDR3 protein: CASSHPSGSSYNEQFF
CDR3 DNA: TGTGCCAGCAGCCATCCTAGCGGGAGCTCCTACAATGAGCAGTTCTTC

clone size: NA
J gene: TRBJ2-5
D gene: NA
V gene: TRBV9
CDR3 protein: CASSVDGGLQETQYF
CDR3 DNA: TGTGCCAGCAGCGTAGACGGCGGATTACAAGAGACCCAGTACTTC

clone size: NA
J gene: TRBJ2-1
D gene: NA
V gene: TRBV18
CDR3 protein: CASSPPQVVSNEQFF
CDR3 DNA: TGTGCCAGCTCACCTCCCCAGGTTGTAAGTAATGAGCAGTTCTTC

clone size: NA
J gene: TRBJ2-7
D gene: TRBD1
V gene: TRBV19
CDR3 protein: CASSIGQGAQGYEQYF
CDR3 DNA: TGTGCCAGTAGTATTGGGCAGGGGGCGCAAGGATACGAGCAGTACTTC

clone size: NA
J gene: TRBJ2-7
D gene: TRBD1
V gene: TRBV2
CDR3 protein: CASKDRPSSYEQYF
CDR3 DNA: TGTGCCAGTAAGGACAGGCCGAGCTCCTACGAGCAGTACTTC